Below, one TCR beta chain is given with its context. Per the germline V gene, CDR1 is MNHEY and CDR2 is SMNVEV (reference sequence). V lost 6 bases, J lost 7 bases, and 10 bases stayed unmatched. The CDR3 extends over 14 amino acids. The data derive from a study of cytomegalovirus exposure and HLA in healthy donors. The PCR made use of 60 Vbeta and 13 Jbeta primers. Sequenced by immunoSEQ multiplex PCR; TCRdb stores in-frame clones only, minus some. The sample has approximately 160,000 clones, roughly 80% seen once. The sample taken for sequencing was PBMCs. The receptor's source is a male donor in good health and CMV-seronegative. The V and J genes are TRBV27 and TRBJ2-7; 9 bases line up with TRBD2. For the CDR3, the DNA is TGTGCCAGCAGCCCCGGCGGCGGGAGGGGAGAGCAGTACTTC. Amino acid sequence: CASSPGGGRGEQYF.